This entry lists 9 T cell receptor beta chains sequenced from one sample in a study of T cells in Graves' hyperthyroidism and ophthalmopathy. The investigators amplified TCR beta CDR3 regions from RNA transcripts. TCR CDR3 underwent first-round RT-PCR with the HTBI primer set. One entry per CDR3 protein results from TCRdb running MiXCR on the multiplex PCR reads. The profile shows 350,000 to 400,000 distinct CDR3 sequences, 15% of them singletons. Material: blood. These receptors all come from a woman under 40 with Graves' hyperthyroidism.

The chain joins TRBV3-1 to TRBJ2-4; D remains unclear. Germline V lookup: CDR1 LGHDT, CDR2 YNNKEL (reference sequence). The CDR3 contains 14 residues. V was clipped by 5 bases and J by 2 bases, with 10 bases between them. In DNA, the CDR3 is TGTGCCAGCAGCGAACAGAAAACCAAAAACATTCAGTACTTC. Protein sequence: CASSEQKTKNIQYF.

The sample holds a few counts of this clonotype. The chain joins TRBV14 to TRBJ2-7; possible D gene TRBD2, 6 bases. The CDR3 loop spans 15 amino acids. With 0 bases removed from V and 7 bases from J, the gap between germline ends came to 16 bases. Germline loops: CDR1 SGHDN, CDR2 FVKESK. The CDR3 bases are TGTGCCAGCAGCCAAGATCCCGGCCCTGGGAGGGAGCAGTACTTC. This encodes CASSQDPGPGREQYF.

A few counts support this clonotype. CDR3 coding DNA: TGTGCCAGCAGCTTATCAGACAGTAGTTACGAGCAGTACTTC. Its protein is CASSLSDSSYEQYF. The rearrangement links TRBV7-9 to TRBJ2-7; perhaps TRBD1 as D (5 bases). V dropped 2 bases and J dropped 4 bases, with 12 bases sitting between them. Germline CDR1 SEHNR, CDR2 FQNEAQ (reference sequence). The CDR3 is 14 residues long. The variable domain in full, completed from reference TRBV7-9 and TRBJ2-7, reads DTGVSQNPRHKITKRGQNVTFRCDPISEHNRLYWYRQTLGQGPEFLTYFQNEAQLEKSRLLSDRFSAERPKGSFSTLEIQRTEQGDSAMYLCASSLSDSSYEQYFGPGTRLTVT.

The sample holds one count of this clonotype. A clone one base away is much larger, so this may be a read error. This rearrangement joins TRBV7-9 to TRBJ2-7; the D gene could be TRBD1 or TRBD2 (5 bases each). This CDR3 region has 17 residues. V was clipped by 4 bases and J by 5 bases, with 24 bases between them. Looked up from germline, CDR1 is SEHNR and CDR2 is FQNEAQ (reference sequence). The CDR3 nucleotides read TGTGCCAGCAGCTCTCACCCCCCCGGGGCCCTGACCCACGAGCAGTACTTC. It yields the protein CASSSHPPGALTHEQYF.

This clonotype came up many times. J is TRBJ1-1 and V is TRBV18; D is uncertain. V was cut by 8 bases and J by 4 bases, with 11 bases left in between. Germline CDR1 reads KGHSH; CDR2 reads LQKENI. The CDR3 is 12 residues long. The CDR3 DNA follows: TGTGCCAGCCGTACCGGGAGCACTGAAGCTTTCTTT. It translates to CASRTGSTEAFF.

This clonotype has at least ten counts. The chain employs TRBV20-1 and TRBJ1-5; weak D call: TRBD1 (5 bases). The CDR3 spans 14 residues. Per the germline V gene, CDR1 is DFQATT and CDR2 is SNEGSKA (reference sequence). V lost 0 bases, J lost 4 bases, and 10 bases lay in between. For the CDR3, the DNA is TGCAGTGCTAGAGATTCAGCAGGGAATCAGCCCCAGCATTTT. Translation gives CSARDSAGNQPQHF.

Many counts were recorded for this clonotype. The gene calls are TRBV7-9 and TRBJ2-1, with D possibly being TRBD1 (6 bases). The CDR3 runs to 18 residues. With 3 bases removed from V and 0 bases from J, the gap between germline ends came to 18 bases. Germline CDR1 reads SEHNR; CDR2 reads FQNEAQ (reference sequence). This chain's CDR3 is CASSLDTGFGLSYNEQFF. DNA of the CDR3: TGTGCCAGCAGCTTGGACACAGGGTTTGGGCTCTCCTACAATGAGCAGTTCTTC.

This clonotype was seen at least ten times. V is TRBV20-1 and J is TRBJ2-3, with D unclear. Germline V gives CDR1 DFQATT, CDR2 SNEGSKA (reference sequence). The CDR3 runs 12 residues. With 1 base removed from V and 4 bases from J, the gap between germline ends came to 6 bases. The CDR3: CSARVHADTQYF. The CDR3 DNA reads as TGCAGTGCTAGAGTTCATGCAGATACGCAGTATTTT.

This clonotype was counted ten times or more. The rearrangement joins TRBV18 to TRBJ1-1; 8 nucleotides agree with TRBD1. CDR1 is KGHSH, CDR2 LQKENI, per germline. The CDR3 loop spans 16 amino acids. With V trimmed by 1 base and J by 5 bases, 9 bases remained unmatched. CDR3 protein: CASSPQKQGVGTEAFF. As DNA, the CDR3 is TGTGCCAGCTCACCACAAAAACAGGGGGTTGGGACTGAAGCTTTCTTT.